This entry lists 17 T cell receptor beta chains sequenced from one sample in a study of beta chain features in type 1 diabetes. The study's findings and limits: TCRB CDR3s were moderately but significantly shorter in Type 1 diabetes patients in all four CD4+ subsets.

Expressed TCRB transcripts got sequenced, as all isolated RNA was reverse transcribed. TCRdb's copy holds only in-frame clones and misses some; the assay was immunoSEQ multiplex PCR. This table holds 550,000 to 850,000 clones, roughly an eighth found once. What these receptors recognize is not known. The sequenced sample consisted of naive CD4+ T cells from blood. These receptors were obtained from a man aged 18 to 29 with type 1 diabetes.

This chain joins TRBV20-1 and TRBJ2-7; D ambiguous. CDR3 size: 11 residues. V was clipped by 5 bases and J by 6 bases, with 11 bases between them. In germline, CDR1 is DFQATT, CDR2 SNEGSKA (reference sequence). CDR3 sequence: CSAPQDFEQYF. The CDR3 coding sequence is TGCAGTGCTCCCCAGGATTTCGAGCAGTACTTC.

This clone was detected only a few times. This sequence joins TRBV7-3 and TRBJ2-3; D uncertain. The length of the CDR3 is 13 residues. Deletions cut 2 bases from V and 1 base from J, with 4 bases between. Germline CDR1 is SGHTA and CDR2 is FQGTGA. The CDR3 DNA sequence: TGTGCCAGCAGCTTACGGCGCACAGATACGCAGTATTTT. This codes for CASSLRRTDTQYF.

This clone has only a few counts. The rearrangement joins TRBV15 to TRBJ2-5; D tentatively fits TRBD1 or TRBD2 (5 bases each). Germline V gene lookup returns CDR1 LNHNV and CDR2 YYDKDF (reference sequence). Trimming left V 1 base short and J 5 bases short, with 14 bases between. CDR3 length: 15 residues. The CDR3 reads CATSRGGVSKETQYF. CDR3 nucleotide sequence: TGTGCCACCAGCAGAGGAGGGGTATCCAAGGAGACCCAGTACTTC.

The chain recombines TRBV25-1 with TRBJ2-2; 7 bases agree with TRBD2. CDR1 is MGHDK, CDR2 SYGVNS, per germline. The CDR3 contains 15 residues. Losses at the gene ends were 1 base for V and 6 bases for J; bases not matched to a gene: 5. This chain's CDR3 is CASSELGREAGELFF. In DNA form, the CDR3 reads TGTGCCAGCAGTGAATTGGGGAGGGAGGCCGGGGAGCTGTTTTTT.

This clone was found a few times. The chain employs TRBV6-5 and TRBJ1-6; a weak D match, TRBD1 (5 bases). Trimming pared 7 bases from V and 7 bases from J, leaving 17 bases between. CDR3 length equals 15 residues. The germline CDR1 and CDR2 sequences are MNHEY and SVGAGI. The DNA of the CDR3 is TGTGCCAGCACCACTCCCTCGGAGGGGAATTCACCCCTCCACTTT. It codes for CASTTPSEGNSPLHF.

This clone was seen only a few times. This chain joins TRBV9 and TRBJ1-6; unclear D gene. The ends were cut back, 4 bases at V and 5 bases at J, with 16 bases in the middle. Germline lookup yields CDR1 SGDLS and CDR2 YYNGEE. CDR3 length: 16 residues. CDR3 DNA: TGTGCCAGCAGCCCCTTAGGTACATCTAATAATTCACCCCTCCACTTT. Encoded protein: CASSPLGTSNNSPLHF.

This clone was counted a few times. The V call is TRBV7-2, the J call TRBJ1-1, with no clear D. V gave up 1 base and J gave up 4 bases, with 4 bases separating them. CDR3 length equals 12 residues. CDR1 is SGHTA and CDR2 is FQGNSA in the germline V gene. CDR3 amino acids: CASSLVPTEAFF. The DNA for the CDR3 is TGTGCCAGCAGCTTAGTGCCCACTGAAGCTTTCTTT.

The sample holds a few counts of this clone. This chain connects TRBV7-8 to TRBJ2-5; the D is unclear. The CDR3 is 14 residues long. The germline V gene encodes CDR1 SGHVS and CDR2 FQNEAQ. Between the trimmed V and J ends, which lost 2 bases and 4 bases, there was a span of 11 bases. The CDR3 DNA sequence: TGTGCCAGCAGCTTAAGGTTCGGCGGAGAGACCCAGTACTTC. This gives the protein CASSLRFGGETQYF.

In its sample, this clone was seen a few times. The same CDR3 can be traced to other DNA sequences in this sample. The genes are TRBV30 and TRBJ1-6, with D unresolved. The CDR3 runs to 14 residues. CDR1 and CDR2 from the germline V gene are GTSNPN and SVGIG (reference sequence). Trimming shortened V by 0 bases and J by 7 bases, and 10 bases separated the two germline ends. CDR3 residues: CAWSVLTGNSPLHF. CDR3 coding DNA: TGTGCCTGGAGTGTACTAACTGGGAATTCACCCCTCCACTTT.

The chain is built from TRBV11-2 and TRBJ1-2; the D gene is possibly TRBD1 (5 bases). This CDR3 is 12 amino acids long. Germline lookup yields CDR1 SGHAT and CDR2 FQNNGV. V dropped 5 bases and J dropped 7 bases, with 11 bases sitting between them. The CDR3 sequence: CASSPGKVGYTF. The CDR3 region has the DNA TGTGCCAGCAGCCCAGGGAAGGTTGGCTACACCTTC.

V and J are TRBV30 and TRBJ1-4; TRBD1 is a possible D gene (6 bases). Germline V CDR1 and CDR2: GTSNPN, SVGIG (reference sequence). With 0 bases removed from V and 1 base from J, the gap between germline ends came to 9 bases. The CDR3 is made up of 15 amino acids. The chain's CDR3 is CAWSVDSQTNEKLFF. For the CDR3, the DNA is TGTGCCTGGAGTGTGGACAGTCAAACTAATGAAAAACTGTTTTTT.

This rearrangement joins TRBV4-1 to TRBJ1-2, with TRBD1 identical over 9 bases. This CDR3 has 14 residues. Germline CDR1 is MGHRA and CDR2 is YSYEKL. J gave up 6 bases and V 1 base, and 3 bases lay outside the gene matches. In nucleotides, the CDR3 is TGCGCCAGCAGCCAAGGGTGGACAGGGGATGGCTACACCTTC. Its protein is CASSQGWTGDGYTF.

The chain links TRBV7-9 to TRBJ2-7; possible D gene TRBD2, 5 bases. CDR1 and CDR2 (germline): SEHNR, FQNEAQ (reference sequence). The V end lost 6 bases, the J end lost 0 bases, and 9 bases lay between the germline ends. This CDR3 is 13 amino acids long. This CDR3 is CASSGRNSYEQYF. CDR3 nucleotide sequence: TGTGCCAGCAGTGGGAGAAACTCCTACGAGCAGTACTTC.

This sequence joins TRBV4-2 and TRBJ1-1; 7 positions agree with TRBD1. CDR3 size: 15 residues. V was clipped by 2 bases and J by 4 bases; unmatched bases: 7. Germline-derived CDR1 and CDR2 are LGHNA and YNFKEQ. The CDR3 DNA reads TGTGCCAGCAGCCAATCAGACAGGGTGGGCACTGAAGCTTTCTTT. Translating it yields CASSQSDRVGTEAFF.

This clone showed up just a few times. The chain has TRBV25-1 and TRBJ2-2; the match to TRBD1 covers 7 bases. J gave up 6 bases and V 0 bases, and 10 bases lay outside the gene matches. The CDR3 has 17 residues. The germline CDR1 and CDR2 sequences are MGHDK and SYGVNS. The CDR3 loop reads CASSEYEGARTPGELFF. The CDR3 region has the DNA TGTGCCAGCAGTGAATATGAGGGGGCAAGGACCCCCGGGGAGCTGTTTTTT. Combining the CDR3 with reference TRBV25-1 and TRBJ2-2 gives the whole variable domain EADIYQTPRYLVIGTGKKITLECSQTMGHDKMYWYQQDPGMELHLIHYSYGVNSTEKGDLSSESTVSRIRTEHFPLTLESARPSHTSQYLCASSEYEGARTPGELFFGEGSRLTVL.

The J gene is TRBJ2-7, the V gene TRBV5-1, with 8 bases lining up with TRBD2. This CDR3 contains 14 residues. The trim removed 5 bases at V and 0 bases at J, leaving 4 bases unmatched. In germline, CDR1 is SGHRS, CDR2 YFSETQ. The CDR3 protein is CASRSGTSSYEQYF. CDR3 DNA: TGCGCCAGCAGGTCGGGGACTAGCTCCTACGAGCAGTACTTC.

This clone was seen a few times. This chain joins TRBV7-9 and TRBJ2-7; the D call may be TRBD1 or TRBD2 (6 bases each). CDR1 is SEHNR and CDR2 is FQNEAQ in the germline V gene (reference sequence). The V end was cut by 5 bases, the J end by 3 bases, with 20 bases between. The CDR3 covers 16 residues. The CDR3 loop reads CASSPGFLGGLYEQYF. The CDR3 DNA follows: TGTGCCAGCAGCCCCGGATTTTTGGGGGGCCTCTACGAGCAGTACTTC.